The sequence of this T cell receptor (beta chain) was determined in a study of T cells after posttransplantation cyclophosphamide. Study-level findings and limits: Tissue-infiltrating T cells from skin or gut overlapped little with blood T cells. Later post-transplant blood repertoires were often dominated by donor CD8+ memory clones.

Only in-frame clones appear in the TCRdb table, and some are missing; sequencing was by immunoSEQ multiplex PCR. This table has roughly 49,000 clones, about 86% appearing once. Trimming at V came to 10 bases and at J to 2 bases, leaving 8 bases not matched to a gene. There are 13 residues in the CDR3. Germline lookup yields CDR1 ENHRY and CDR2 SYGVKD. This clone was found a few times. The antigen remains undetermined. J is TRBJ2-7 and V is TRBV10-3; 7 bases map to TRBD1. The clonotype was recovered from a man younger than 45 with a blood cancer, CMV-positive, and with a related stem cell donor. The specimen was PBMCs. Here the CDR3 DNA reads TGTGCCACCGCCCGGGACAGTACCTACGAGCAGTACTTC. It translates to CATARDSTYEQYF.